This TCR beta chain was retrieved from a study of blood T cell repertoires in COVID-19. Turning to the study itself: Acute and convalescent COVID-19 samples came from the United States, Italy and Spain. The analysed material was cDNA or gDNA that came from T cells, B-cell-depleted T cells, or PBMCs.

With 5 bases clipped from V and 1 base from J, the junction kept 3 bases outside the gene matches. Germline CDR1 reads MNHEY; CDR2 reads SVGEGT. The CDR3 has 15 amino acids. The repertoire was sequenced with immunoSEQ multiplex PCR; TCRdb's copy has only in-frame clones and lacks some. The table records roughly 290,000 clones, around 89% of them present only once. The chain has TRBV6-2 or TRBV6-3 and TRBJ1-5; TRBD1 aligns across 9 bases. The sequenced material came from peripheral blood. The TCR sequence derives from a woman between 55 and 75 years old with acute or convalescent COVID-19. CDR3 region: CASSPGQGSNQPQHF. The CDR3 DNA sequence: TGTGCCAGCAGTCCGGGACAGGGAAGCAATCAGCCCCAGCATTTT.